Listed below are T cell receptor beta chains from one sample, sequenced in a study of glioma-infiltrating T cells after dendritic cell vaccination. The method was immunoSEQ multiplex PCR; TCRdb's version includes in-frame clones alone and lacks a portion of them. The sample has approximately 85,000 clones, roughly 85% seen once. The material sequenced was blood, taken after dendritic cell vaccination. Every receptor here comes from a human donor with glioblastoma. The CDR3 runs from the conserved cysteine through the conserved F or W. D genes are given only for firm matches. Not all rows give a size; the values are once, few, many and, for expanded clones, a class.

TRBV6-6	TRBJ2-7	.	few	CASTPRQGSSYEQYF	TGTGCCAGCACCCCCAGGCAGGGGAGCTCCTACGAGCAGTACTTC
TRBV6-1	TRBJ1-2	TRBD1	.	CASSELGTGGRGYTF	TGTGCCAGCAGTGAATTGGGGACAGGGGGTCGTGGCTACACCTTC
TRBV5-1	TRBJ2-3	TRBD1	.	CASRRLGQGTDTQYF	TGCGCCAGCAGGCGGTTGGGACAGGGGACAGATACGCAGTATTTT
TRBV5-5	TRBJ2-7	.	few	CASSLTTDIYSYEQYF	TGTGCCAGCAGCTTAACGACCGACATCTACTCCTACGAGCAGTACTTC
TRBV27	TRBJ1-2	.	.	CASSPQGRSYGYTF	TGTGCCAGCAGTCCACAGGGAAGGTCTTACGGCTACACCTTC
TRBV6-4	TRBJ2-3	TRBD1	.	CASSAGTGSSDTQYF	TGTGCCAGCAGTGCCGGGACAGGGAGCTCAGATACGCAGTATTTT
TRBV30	TRBJ2-7	.	.	CAWSPTYGRREQYF	TGTGCCTGGAGTCCTACCTACGGAAGGCGGGAGCAGTACTTC
TRBV6-6	TRBJ1-2	.	.	CASRPGSVDYGYTF	TGTGCCAGCAGGCCCGGGAGTGTGGACTATGGCTACACCTTC
TRBV7-9	TRBJ2-2	TRBD1	.	CASSIDQGQDYTGELFF	TGTGCCAGCAGCATAGACCAAGGACAGGATTACACCGGGGAGCTGTTTTTT
TRBV7-7	TRBJ2-7	.	.	CASSWDLDYEQYF	TGTGCCAGCAGCTGGGACTTGGACTACGAGCAGTACTTC
TRBV6-1	TRBJ2-4	.	.	CASSQGGGDIQYF	TGTGCCAGCAGTCAGGGCGGAGGGGACATTCAGTACTTC
TRBV7-9	TRBJ2-3	TRBD2	.	CASSRGLAGGTDTQYF	TGTGCCAGCAGCCGGGGACTAGCGGGGGGCACAGATACGCAGTATTTT
TRBV27	TRBJ2-5	TRBD2	.	CASSLSRLAGQETQYF	TGTGCCAGCAGTTTATCCCGGCTAGCGGGGCAAGAGACCCAGTACTTC
TRBV5-1	TRBJ1-6	.	.	CASSLPQGGNSPLHF	TGCGCCAGCAGCTTGCCCCAAGGGGGTAATTCACCCCTCCACTTT
TRBV11-2	TRBJ2-3	.	.	CASSLGGSKTTDTQYF	TGTGCCAGCAGCTTAGGAGGGTCGAAGACCACAGATACGCAGTATTTT
TRBV6-5	TRBJ1-2	.	.	CASSPTAYGYTF	TGTGCCAGCAGCCCGACAGCCTATGGCTACACCTTC
TRBV4-1	TRBJ2-5	.	.	CASSQVGGREATQYF	TGCGCCAGCAGCCAAGTAGGAGGCAGGGAGGCGACCCAGTACTTC
TRBV6-5	TRBJ1-1	TRBD1	.	CASSLSRGKNTEAFF	TGTGCCAGCAGTTTGTCCAGGGGGAAGAACACTGAAGCTTTCTTT
TRBV7-9	TRBJ1-5	.	.	CASSLSGNQPQHF	TGTGCCAGCAGCTTGAGCGGGAATCAGCCCCAGCATTTT
TRBV18	TRBJ1-5	.	.	CASSPQGWSNQPQHF	TGTGCCAGCTCACCGCAGGGATGGAGTAATCAGCCCCAGCATTTT
TRBV5-8	TRBJ1-1	.	.	CASSLEQAGRNTEAFF	TGTGCCAGCAGCTTGGAGCAGGCGGGAAGGAACACTGAAGCTTTCTTT
TRBV29-1	TRBJ2-1	.	.	CSVESGTPKGPYNEQFF	TGCAGCGTTGAGTCCGGGACTCCGAAAGGCCCCTACAATGAGCAGTTCTTC
TRBV6-1	TRBJ2-1	TRBD2	.	CASSDLAGGKSYNEQFF	TGTGCCAGCAGTGATCTCGCGGGGGGCAAATCCTACAATGAGCAGTTCTTC
TRBV14	TRBJ2-7	TRBD1	.	CASSGTGYEQYF	TGTGCCAGCAGCGGGACAGGCTACGAGCAGTACTTC
TRBV27	TRBJ1-5	.	.	CASSLSGVVLNQPQHF	TGTGCCAGCAGTTTATCAGGGGTAGTGCTTAATCAGCCCCAGCATTTT
TRBV11-2	TRBJ2-5	TRBD2	.	CASSLGLEGTQYF	TGTGCCAGCAGCCTCGGACTAGAAGGGACCCAGTACTTC
TRBV7-2	TRBJ1-1	TRBD1	.	CASSWGQAPGAFF	TGTGCCAGCAGCTGGGGACAGGCCCCGGGGGCTTTCTTT
TRBV6-5	TRBJ1-5	.	.	CASGGQLNQPQHF	TGTGCCAGCGGGGGACAACTAAATCAGCCCCAGCATTTT
TRBV6-1	TRBJ2-7	TRBD2	.	CASSELAGGPSAYEQYF	TGTGCCAGCAGTGAATTAGCGGGAGGGCCCTCAGCCTACGAGCAGTACTTC
TRBV28	TRBJ1-1	.	.	CASSLGAAYTEAFF	TGTGCCAGCAGTTTAGGGGCGGCGTACACTGAAGCTTTCTTT
TRBV6-6	TRBJ1-5	TRBD1	once	CASSFGQGVKDQPQHF	TGTGCCAGCAGTTTTGGACAGGGGGTTAAGGACCAGCCCCAGCATTTT
TRBV7-7	TRBJ2-1	.	.	CASSIRVGSYNEQFF	TGTGCCAGCAGCATCAGGGTCGGTAGCTACAATGAGCAGTTCTTC
TRBV7-9	TRBJ1-6	TRBD1	.	CASSFPGGFSPLHF	TGTGCCAGCAGCTTCCCAGGGGGATTTTCACCCCTCCACTTT
TRBV5-6	TRBJ2-4	.	.	CASSLLEGAVKNIQYF	TGTGCCAGCAGCTTACTGGAGGGGGCGGTCAAAAACATTCAGTACTTC
TRBV7-2	TRBJ2-1	.	.	CASSISQGNNFFGEQFF	TGTGCCAGCAGTATCAGTCAGGGAAATAATTTTTTTGGTGAGCAGTTCTTC
TRBV7-9	TRBJ1-1	.	once	CASSLAPGRGTEAFF	TGTGCCAGCAGCTTAGCGCCAGGGAGGGGGACTGAAGCTTTCTTT
TRBV5-6	TRBJ2-7	.	.	CASSLAYEQYF	TGTGCCAGCAGCTTAGCATACGAGCAGTACTTC
TRBV6-6	TRBJ2-7	TRBD1	.	CASSGTGGSEQYF	TGTGCCAGCAGCGGGACAGGGGGCTCCGAGCAGTACTTC
TRBV28	TRBJ2-7	TRBD1	once	CASSLRDRAPYEQYF	TGTGCCAGCAGTTTACGGGACAGGGCACCCTACGAGCAGTACTTC
TRBV5-4	TRBJ2-3	TRBD2	.	CASSRIFSGEHTDTQYF	TGTGCCAGCAGCCGCATCTTTAGCGGGGAGCACACAGATACGCAGTATTTT
TRBV5-4	TRBJ2-1	TRBD2	.	CASGLAGGPKSEQFF	TGTGCCAGCGGATTAGCGGGGGGGCCGAAATCTGAGCAGTTCTTC
TRBV7-3	TRBJ1-1	TRBD1	.	CASSLSRGQHTEAFF	TGTGCCAGCAGCTTAAGCAGGGGGCAGCACACTGAAGCTTTCTTT